This entry lists 29 T cell receptor beta chains sequenced from one sample in a study of cytomegalovirus exposure and HLA in healthy donors. PCR was performed using 60 Vbeta and 13 Jbeta primers. Sequenced by immunoSEQ multiplex PCR; TCRdb stores in-frame clones only, minus some. The sample lists 140,000 to 150,000 clones, 72% occurring once. The specimen sequenced was PBMCs. These receptors were collected from a man aged 35-49 years in good health and CMV-seronegative.

The chain is built from TRBV6-1 and TRBJ1-1; D ambiguous. Per the germline V gene, CDR1 is MNHNS and CDR2 is SASEGT. V lost 3 bases and J lost 10, with 9 bases in between. The CDR3 totals 11 residues. The CDR3 sequence: CASSETKGAFF. Written as DNA, the CDR3 is TGTGCCAGCAGTGAGACTAAGGGAGCTTTCTTT.

The chain employs TRBV9 and TRBJ2-5; 12 nucleotides line up with TRBD2. Germline V gene data show CDR1 as SGDLS and CDR2 as YYNGEE. This CDR3 is 17 amino acids long. The V segment lost 0 bases and the J segment 3 bases; nucleotides outside the gene matches: 6. CDR3 in amino acids: CASSVGVASGGEETQYF. DNA for the CDR3: TGTGCCAGCAGCGTAGGGGTGGCTAGCGGGGGGGAAGAGACCCAGTACTTC.

The V and J genes are TRBV15 and TRBJ2-1, with D possibly matching TRBD2 (6 bases). CDR3 length: 13 residues. Per the germline V gene, CDR1 is LNHNV and CDR2 is YYDKDF (reference sequence). V lost 3 bases to trimming and J lost 10 bases, with 13 bases between them. The CDR3 loop is CATSRGGRYEQFF. The CDR3 region has the DNA TGTGCCACCAGCAGGGGGGGACGATACGAGCAGTTCTTC.

This clone was seen just once. The rearrangement uses TRBV19 and TRBJ2-4, with D perhaps TRBD2 (5 bases). CDR1 and CDR2 (germline): LNHDA, SQIVND (reference sequence). The ends were cut back, 6 bases at V and 0 bases at J, with 6 bases in the middle. The CDR3 loop spans 13 amino acids. CDR3 in DNA: TGTGCCAGTAGCGGACTAGCCAAAAACATTCAGTACTTC. Its translation is CASSGLAKNIQYF.

The rearrangement joins TRBV4-1 to TRBJ2-1, with TRBD2 matching over 12 bases. Germline loops: CDR1 MGHRA, CDR2 YSYEKL. The CDR3 totals 16 residues. Germline trimming cut 2 bases from V and 4 bases from J; bases unmatched to any gene: 3. The DNA of the CDR3 is TGCGCCAGCAGCCAACTCGGACTAGCGGGGTACAATGAGCAGTTCTTC. This encodes CASSQLGLAGYNEQFF.

The chain joins TRBV10-3 to TRBJ1-3, with a tentative D call TRBD1 (6 bases). CDR3 length: 18 amino acids. V was shortened by 8 bases and J by 0 bases, with 23 bases between the two germline ends. Per germline, CDR1 ENHRY and CDR2 SYGVKD. CDR3 sequence: CAIEGGTSGPASGNTIYF. In DNA form, the CDR3 reads TGTGCCATCGAGGGGGGGACCTCGGGTCCAGCCTCTGGAAACACCATATATTTT.

The chain has TRBV4-2 and TRBJ2-3; 9 positions agree with TRBD2. Germline V CDR1 and CDR2: LGHNA, YNFKEQ. Trimming cost V 0 bases and J 1 base; bases outside gene matches: 5. CDR3 length: 17 residues. The CDR3 loop reads CASSQDWVAGGTDTQYF. The CDR3 DNA follows: TGTGCCAGCAGCCAAGATTGGGTAGCGGGGGGCACAGATACGCAGTATTTT.

The rearrangement joins TRBV19 to TRBJ2-7; D possibly corresponds to TRBD1 (6 bases). The CDR3 covers 13 residues. Germline V lookup: CDR1 LNHDA, CDR2 SQIVND (reference sequence). The V end was cut by 6 bases, the J end by 3 bases, with 12 bases between. CDR3 sequence (DNA): TGTGCCAGTAGCTTCGCAGGGGACTACGAGCAGTACTTC. Protein product: CASSFAGDYEQYF.

The V gene is TRBV10-3, the J gene TRBJ2-7; 9 nucleotides line up with TRBD2. Germline V gene sequence: CDR1 ENHRY, CDR2 SYGVKD. The CDR3 is made up of 14 amino acids. The trim removed 7 bases at V and 2 bases at J, leaving 6 bases unmatched. The CDR3 spells CAINRAGGPYEQYF. As DNA, the CDR3 is TGTGCCATCAACCGAGCGGGGGGCCCCTACGAGCAGTACTTC.

The DNA of the CDR3 is TGTGCCAGCAGTGGTCCAACCGGGACAGGGATGAGCTACGAGCAGTACTTC. Its protein is CASSGPTGTGMSYEQYF. This sequence joins TRBV2 and TRBJ2-7, with 9 bases lining up with TRBD1. Germline V gene data show CDR1 as SNHLY and CDR2 as FYNNEI. This CDR3 has 17 amino acids. V dropped 4 bases and J dropped 3; count of bases not matched to a gene: 13.

The CDR3 nucleotides are TGTGCCAGCAGTGGGACAGACCCTTTTGTGGATACGCAGTATTTT. Translation gives CASSGTDPFVDTQYF. V and J are TRBV2 and TRBJ2-3; possible D gene TRBD1, 6 bases. This CDR3 has 15 residues. Germline V gene sequence: CDR1 SNHLY, CDR2 FYNNEI. V was shortened by 4 bases and J by 6 bases, with 17 bases between the two germline ends.

This sequence joins TRBV28 and TRBJ1-4; 9 bases line up with TRBD1. Germline loops: CDR1 MDHEN, CDR2 SYDVKM. The V gene end was trimmed by 6 bases and the J gene end by 8 bases; junction bases not matched to a gene: 7. The CDR3 runs 14 residues. The CDR3 DNA reads TGTGCCAGCAGGCGGACAGGGGAGGGGGAAAAACTGTTTTTT. Encoded protein: CASRRTGEGEKLFF.

The chain recombines TRBV5-1 with TRBJ1-6, with D hard to call. Trimming removed 0 bases at V and 6 bases at J, with 10 bases between. Germline V lookup: CDR1 SGHRS, CDR2 YFSETQ. The length of the CDR3 is 15 residues. CDR3 protein: CASSLAGVRNSPLHF. Written as DNA, the CDR3 is TGCGCCAGCAGCTTGGCCGGAGTCCGTAATTCACCCCTCCACTTT.

The V and J genes are TRBV5-6 and TRBJ2-5; 8 bases are a match to TRBD1. This CDR3 has 16 amino acids. V lost 0 bases to trimming and J lost 3 bases; unmatched junction nucleotides: 7. Germline loops: CDR1 SGHDT, CDR2 YYEEEE. The CDR3 loop reads CASSLGGQATKETQYF. The CDR3 nucleotides read TGTGCCAGCAGCTTGGGGGGACAGGCCACCAAAGAGACCCAGTACTTC.

The gene calls are TRBV5-4 and TRBJ2-1, with a tentative D call TRBD1 (7 bases). CDR3 length equals 15 residues. Germline lookup yields CDR1 SGHNT and CDR2 YYREEE (reference sequence). Between the trimmed V and J ends, which lost 2 bases and 5 bases, there was a span of 14 bases. This CDR3 reads CASSFRGTANNEQFF. The CDR3 coding sequence is TGTGCCAGCAGCTTTCGCGGGACAGCCAACAATGAGCAGTTCTTC.

This clone was picked up a small number of times. A read error may produce the germline difference seen at one junction end. V usage is TRBV7-6 and J usage is TRBJ1-4; D call uncertain. The CDR3 totals 14 residues. CDR1 SGHVS and CDR2 FNYEAQ come from the germline V gene. The CDR3 DNA reads as TGTGCCAGCAGCTTAGGATCTGCTAAGGAAAAACTGTTTTTT. It specifies CASSLGSAKEKLFF. Full variable domain (missing parts from reference TRBV7-6 and TRBJ1-4): GAGVSQSPRYKVTKRGQDVALRCDPISGHVSLYWYRQALGQGPEFLTYFNYEAQQDKSGLPNDRFSAERPEGSISTLTIQRTEQRDSAMYRCASSLGSAKEKLFFGSGTQLSVL.

The chain employs TRBV5-1 and TRBJ2-1, with a weak D call TRBD2 (6 bases). The CDR3 is 17 residues long. Trimming shortened V by 4 bases and J by 0 bases, and 17 bases separated the two germline ends. In germline, CDR1 is SGHRS, CDR2 YFSETQ. CDR3 bases: TGCGCCAGCAGCACAACTTGGGGGGTCAGCTCCTACAATGAGCAGTTCTTC. As protein: CASSTTWGVSSYNEQFF.

V usage is TRBV4-3 and J usage is TRBJ1-4, with D unclear. The germline CDR1 and CDR2 sequences are LGHNA and YSLEER. The CDR3 is 17 residues long. V was trimmed by 4 bases and J by 4 bases, leaving 19 bases between them. Here the CDR3 DNA reads TGCGCCAGCAGCCGAGTCCTATCCGGGTCGATTAATGAAAAACTGTTTTTT. Translating gives CASSRVLSGSINEKLFF.

This clone has just one count. This sequence joins TRBV19 and TRBJ1-3; the D gene is possibly TRBD1 (6 bases). Germline loops: CDR1 LNHDA, CDR2 SQIVND (reference sequence). The CDR3 consists of 15 residues. The V gene lost 5 bases and the J gene lost 1 base, with 12 bases spanning the gap. CDR3 residues: CASSETGESGNTIYF. CDR3 nucleotides: TGTGCCAGTAGTGAGACAGGTGAATCTGGAAACACCATATATTTT.

The chain recombines TRBV6-5 with TRBJ2-7; the match to TRBD1 covers 9 bases. There are 14 residues in the CDR3. After removal of 6 bases from V and 6 bases from J, the junction contained 9 bases not matched to a gene. CDR1 is MNHEY, CDR2 SVGAGI, per germline. CDR3 amino acids: CASSQDRDRAEQYF. The CDR3 region has the DNA TGTGCCAGCAGCCAAGACCGGGACAGGGCCGAGCAGTACTTC.

The sample holds a few counts of this clone. The V and J genes are TRBV5-1 and TRBJ2-1; 9 positions agree with TRBD2. V shed 0 bases and J 5 bases; nucleotides not matched to a gene: 9. The CDR3 runs 17 residues. The V gene's germline CDR1 is SGHRS and CDR2 YFSETQ. The CDR3 region is CASSLVASGTVHNEQFF. In DNA, the CDR3 is TGCGCCAGCAGCTTGGTGGCTAGCGGGACGGTTCACAATGAGCAGTTCTTC.

This clone was observed a few times. The rearrangement uses TRBV9 and TRBJ2-3; 12 nucleotides align to TRBD2. CDR1 is SGDLS, CDR2 YYNGEE, per germline. This CDR3 has 16 amino acids. V trimming: 4 bases; J trimming: 5 bases; junction bases outside the gene matches: 8. CDR3 region: CASSMRATSGRDTQYF. For the CDR3, the DNA is TGTGCCAGCAGCATGCGAGCGACTAGCGGGAGAGATACGCAGTATTTT.

This chain uses TRBV5-1 with TRBJ2-7, with D possibly matching TRBD2 (7 bases). This CDR3 has 13 residues. The germline gives CDR1 SGHRS, CDR2 YFSETQ. The V gene lost 4 bases and the J gene lost 2 bases, with 10 bases spanning the gap. CDR3 DNA: TGCGCCAGCAGCCAAGGGGGGGCCTACGAGCAGTACTTC. Residues: CASSQGGAYEQYF.

On this clone itself: Sequence at one end of the junction differs from germline and may be a read error. This sequence joins TRBV13 and TRBJ1-5, with a possible D match to TRBD1 (5 bases). Germline V gene sequence: CDR1 PRHDT, CDR2 FYEKMQ (reference sequence). The CDR3 is 16 residues long. The CDR3 DNA follows: TGTGCCAGCAGCTTAGTGACAGTCCATAGCAATCAGCCCCAGAATTTT. Amino acids: CASSLVTVHSNQPQNF.

J is TRBJ2-1 and V is TRBV10-3; 11 nucleotides line up with TRBD2. Germline V lookup: CDR1 ENHRY, CDR2 SYGVKD. Losses at the gene ends were 6 bases for V and 0 bases for J; bases not matched to a gene: 10. The CDR3 covers 18 residues. CDR3 in amino acids: CAIRPSGLADSSYNEQFF. DNA for the CDR3: TGTGCCATCAGGCCCTCGGGACTAGCGGACAGCTCCTACAATGAGCAGTTCTTC.

V usage is TRBV15 and J usage is TRBJ1-4; 8 nucleotides line up with TRBD1. Germline-derived CDR1 and CDR2 are LNHNV and YYDKDF (reference sequence). This CDR3 spans 15 amino acids. After removal of 5 bases from V and 8 bases from J, the junction contained 10 bases not matched to a gene. The CDR3: CATSSRTGLEEKLFF. The CDR3 DNA follows: TGTGCCACCAGCTCCAGGACAGGGCTCGAAGAAAAACTGTTTTTT.

This chain connects TRBV19 to TRBJ1-1; D gene uncertain. CDR1 is LNHDA, CDR2 SQIVND, per germline (reference sequence). The CDR3 contains 14 residues. The germline V and J ends were trimmed by 7 bases and 5 bases, with 17 bases remaining between them. The CDR3 loop reads CASTLAVSETEAFF. Written as DNA, the CDR3 is TGTGCCAGTACCTTAGCAGTCTCGGAGACTGAAGCTTTCTTT.

The chain carries TRBV28 and TRBJ1-1; 7 positions agree with TRBD1. From germline, CDR1 is MDHEN and CDR2 SYDVKM. The CDR3 is 14 residues long. V trimming: 3 bases; J trimming: 3 bases; junction bases outside the gene matches: 4. The DNA of the CDR3 is TGTGCCAGCAGTTTTACAGGGGAGGACACTGAAGCTTTCTTT. Protein product: CASSFTGEDTEAFF.

This sequence joins TRBV5-1 and TRBJ2-7; weak D call: TRBD1 (5 bases). This CDR3 has 16 amino acids. Per the germline V gene, CDR1 is SGHRS and CDR2 is YFSETQ. V was pared by 4 bases and J by 0 bases, with 17 bases between. The CDR3 reads CASSMKDTTFSYEQYF. The DNA of the CDR3 is TGCGCCAGCAGCATGAAGGACACGACCTTCTCCTACGAGCAGTACTTC.